This T cell receptor beta chain was found in a study of T cell responses to AZD1222 COVID-19 vaccine. Turning to the study itself: Whether given at about 4 or about 12 weeks, second doses were pooled. Findings and caveats of the study: Donors skewed white British and female; clonal diversity was possibly underestimated. Following two doses of AZD1222, Spike-specific TCR breadth and depth rose.

Trimming left V 2 bases short and J 10 bases short, with 11 bases between. Germline loops: CDR1 SNHLY, CDR2 FYNNEI. The CDR3 has 13 amino acids. Sequenced by immunoSEQ multiplex PCR; TCRdb stores in-frame clones only, minus some. The sample consists of under 150,000 clones, about 89% of them appearing once. With respect to this clone: The antigen remains undetermined.

The clonotype originates from an adult in good health. The source material was peripheral blood, sampled on day 0 of AZD1222 vaccination. The V and J genes are TRBV2 and TRBJ1-4, with D possibly being TRBD1 (6 bases). Here the CDR3 DNA reads TGTGCCAGCAGTGAAAAGGGAGGGGGAAAACTGTTTTTT. Translating it yields CASSEKGGGKLFF. Full variable domain (rest looked up from reference TRBV2 and TRBJ1-4): EPEVTQTPSHQVTQMGQEVILRCVPISNHLYFYWYRQILGQKVEFLVSFYNNEISEKSEIFDDQFSVERPDGSNFTLKIRSTKLEDSAMYFCASSEKGGGKLFFGSGTQLSVL.